The clone carrying this TCR beta chain was found a few times. Its antigen is currently unknown. This record comes from a study of siplizumab effects on memory and regulatory T cells. Regarding the study as a whole: Roughly 75-95% of proliferating CD4+ or CD8+ clones defied assignment to a naive or memory phenotype. Unstimulated subsets accounted for the mapping of only a minor share of the clones that were alloreactive. Siplizumab gave mappable alloreactive CD4+ clones an average Treg-derived fraction of roughly 72%, against over 25% in controls.

Trimming cost V 6 bases and J 8 bases, with 13 bases left between them. CDR3 size: 12 residues. Per germline, CDR1 MNHEY and CDR2 SVGAGI. Assays examined roughly 100,000 TCR templates per sample. The protocol was immunoSEQ multiplex PCR, while the TCRdb copy is restricted to in-frame clones and leaves out a portion. The sample has some 40,000 clones; roughly 90% are singletons. This clonotype originated in a human donor in good health. This chain links TRBV6-5 with TRBJ1-2; unclear D gene. Source material: naive CD4+ T cells sorted from blood. The DNA for the CDR3 is TGTGCCAGCAGCACGGGAGTAGACGGCTACACCTTC. Translation: CASSTGVDGYTF.